This passage covers 25 T cell receptor beta chains from one sample sequenced in a study of blood T cell repertoires in COVID-19. TCRdb keeps only in-frame clones here, not all; method: immunoSEQ multiplex PCR. The sample has over 110,000 clones; around 86% are singletons. The material sequenced was PBMCs or T cells enriched from blood (not recorded which). The receptor set was obtained from a man in his sixties who had recovered from COVID-19.

The chain recombines TRBV2 with TRBJ1-1; unclear D gene. Deletions cut 5 bases from V and 2 bases from J, with 12 bases between. This CDR3 has 14 amino acids. Per the germline V gene, CDR1 is SNHLY and CDR2 is FYNNEI. The CDR3 bases are TGTGCCAGCAGTTATTTCCGGGTTAACACTGAAGCTTTCTTT. This translates into CASSYFRVNTEAFF.

This clone was picked up a small number of times. The chain has TRBV15 and TRBJ2-2; TRBD2 agrees at 11 bases. The ends lost 5 bases at V and 6 bases at J; junction bases unmatched: 8. This CDR3 region has 16 residues. CDR1 LNHNV and CDR2 YYDKDF come from the germline V gene (reference sequence). The CDR3 sequence: CATSGRLAGYSGELFF. The CDR3 DNA sequence: TGTGCCACCAGCGGCAGACTAGCGGGATATTCCGGGGAGCTGTTTTTT.

This clone was counted a single time. This chain joins TRBV6-5 and TRBJ2-1; 8 bases are a match to TRBD2. In germline, CDR1 is MNHEY, CDR2 SVGAGI. CDR3 length: 15 amino acids. V lost 9 bases, J lost 2 bases, and 9 bases stayed unmatched. The CDR3, as DNA: TGTGCCAGTCCCCCCCCGGGACTAGCCTACAATGAGCAGTTCTTC. It yields the protein CASPPPGLAYNEQFF.

The chain uses TRBV2 and TRBJ1-1; 7 bases map to TRBD1. Germline CDR1 reads SNHLY; CDR2 reads FYNNEI. Germline trimming cut 7 bases from V and 2 bases from J; bases unmatched to any gene: 7. CDR3 size: 14 residues. CDR3 sequence (DNA): TGTGCCAGCATTGGGACAGTAACTAACACTGAAGCTTTCTTT. Residues: CASIGTVTNTEAFF.

The genes are TRBV7-6 and TRBJ1-4, with TRBD1 identical over 7 bases. V lost 2 bases, J lost 6 bases, and 6 bases stayed unmatched. The V gene's germline CDR1 is SGHVS and CDR2 FNYEAQ. The CDR3 length is 15 residues. CDR3 in DNA: TGTGCCAGCAGCTTATCGGTCAGGGGGGATGAAAAACTGTTTTTT. It is translated as CASSLSVRGDEKLFF.

The V gene is TRBV18, the J gene TRBJ2-1, with 10 bases lining up with TRBD2. The CDR3 has 19 residues. V lost 2 bases and J lost 8; bases outside the gene matches: 18. Germline V CDR1 and CDR2: KGHSH, LQKENI. CDR3 sequence reads: CASSPRGASGSSYSDEQFF. In nucleotides, the CDR3 is TGTGCCAGCTCACCAAGAGGGGCTAGCGGGAGTTCCTACAGTGATGAGCAGTTCTTC.

V usage is TRBV18 and J usage is TRBJ2-5, with 13 bases identical to TRBD2. Per the germline V gene, CDR1 is KGHSH and CDR2 is LQKENI. The CDR3 sequence is 16 residues long. V dropped 2 bases and J dropped 2; count of bases not matched to a gene: 2. The CDR3, as DNA: TGTGCCAGCTCACCAGGGACTAGCGGGGCTCAAGAGACCCAGTACTTC. Translation gives CASSPGTSGAQETQYF.

V and J are TRBV6-4 and TRBJ2-2; 11 bases line up with TRBD2. J was trimmed by 6 bases and V by 6 bases; bases with no gene match: 6. Germline values: CDR1 MRHNA, CDR2 SNTAGT. The CDR3 covers 15 residues. For the CDR3, the DNA is TGTGCCAGCAGGCATCTAGCGGGAGGTGCCGGGGAGCTGTTTTTT. This sequence encodes CASRHLAGGAGELFF.

This clone turned up a few times. This rearrangement joins TRBV6-1 to TRBJ1-5; D is unclear. Germline V CDR1 and CDR2: MNHNS, SASEGT. CDR3 size: 15 residues. V was trimmed by 0 bases and J by 8 bases, leaving 14 bases between them. As DNA, the CDR3 is TGTGCCAGCAGTGAAGCGCGGGCGTCGAGGGAGCCCCAGCATTTT. It yields the protein CASSEARASREPQHF.

The table lists this clone with a count of one. The gene calls are TRBV18 and TRBJ1-5; 9 bases are shared with TRBD1. V shed 4 bases and J 6 bases; nucleotides not matched to a gene: 4. In germline, CDR1 is KGHSH, CDR2 LQKENI. The CDR3 is made up of 14 amino acids. The CDR3 region has the DNA TGTGCCAGCTCACTGGGACAGGGCAGTCAGCCCCAGCATTTT. Protein product: CASSLGQGSQPQHF.

The V gene is TRBV6-5, the J gene TRBJ2-7; 9 positions agree with TRBD2. This CDR3 is 12 amino acids long. CDR1 and CDR2 (germline): MNHEY, SVGAGI. With V trimmed by 7 bases and J by 5 bases, 3 bases remained unmatched. Here the CDR3 DNA reads TGTGCCAGCAAAGGACTAGCGAACGAGCAGTACTTC. Translating it yields CASKGLANEQYF.

The chain couples TRBV4-1 to TRBJ1-4; tentative D call: TRBD1 (5 bases). CDR1 and CDR2 from the germline V gene are MGHRA and YSYEKL. V lost 2 bases and J lost 5, with 15 bases in between. The CDR3 runs 16 residues. CDR3 amino acids: CASSQRAPGGNEKLFF. CDR3 in DNA: TGCGCCAGCAGCCAAAGGGCCCCTGGGGGGAATGAAAAACTGTTTTTT.

The chain has TRBV7-3 and TRBJ2-2; 11 nucleotides match TRBD2. J lost 4 bases, V lost 4 bases, and 2 bases had no gene match. The CDR3 covers 15 residues. Germline assignment: CDR1 SGHTA and CDR2 FQGTGA. The CDR3: CASSSGTSGTGELFF. CDR3 DNA: TGTGCCAGCAGCTCCGGGACTAGCGGCACCGGGGAGCTGTTTTTT.

This clone was seen more than once but under ten times. This chain uses TRBV30 with TRBJ1-2; no definite D call. The V end lost 0 bases, the J end lost 1 base, and 18 bases lay between the germline ends. CDR3 length: 17 amino acids. The germline gives CDR1 GTSNPN, CDR2 SVGIG (reference sequence). CDR3 sequence: CAWSVLAALPDNYGYTF. The CDR3 DNA is TGTGCCTGGAGTGTACTGGCAGCACTACCTGATAACTATGGCTACACCTTC.

The CDR3 DNA reads as TGTGCCAGCAGCTTGGGGGGCGGCGGGGGGGAGCAGTTCTTC. It codes for CASSLGGGGGEQFF. This chain links TRBV11-2 with TRBJ2-1, with 8 positions matching TRBD2. Germline lookup yields CDR1 SGHAT and CDR2 FQNNGV. CDR3 length equals 14 residues. The J segment lost 10 bases and the V segment lost 3 bases, leaving 8 bases of the junction unmatched.

The chain links TRBV6-6 to TRBJ1-2; D perhaps matches TRBD1 (5 bases). V dropped 5 bases and J dropped 7 bases, with 23 bases sitting between them. This CDR3 spans 16 amino acids. The germline gives CDR1 MNHNY, CDR2 SVGAGI (reference sequence). CDR3 nucleotide sequence: TGTGCCAGCAGTCACCCGGGACTTCTCGTTATCGGTGGCTACACCTTC. It codes for CASSHPGLLVIGGYTF.

The CDR3 region is CASSYWQGDQPQHF. The CDR3 nucleotides are TGTGCCAGCAGTTACTGGCAGGGGGATCAGCCCCAGCATTTT. The chain employs TRBV6-5 and TRBJ1-5, with 7 bases fitting TRBD1. CDR1 MNHEY and CDR2 SVGAGI come from the germline V gene. CDR3 length equals 14 residues. After removal of 1 base from V and 5 bases from J, the junction contained 2 bases not matched to a gene.

The V and J genes are TRBV5-5 and TRBJ2-6; possibly TRBD2 for D (5 bases). The germline V gene encodes CDR1 SGHKS and CDR2 YYEKEE (reference sequence). Trimming cost V 3 bases and J 0 bases, with 7 bases left between them. The CDR3 is 15 residues long. This CDR3 reads CASSWEISGANVLTF. CDR3 nucleotides: TGTGCCAGCAGCTGGGAGATCTCTGGGGCCAACGTCCTGACTTTC.

This rearrangement joins TRBV2 to TRBJ1-2; D uncertain. The CDR3 is 12 amino acids. Deletions cut 6 bases from V and 4 bases from J, with 9 bases between. Per germline, CDR1 SNHLY and CDR2 FYNNEI. The CDR3 DNA reads as TGTGCCAGCAGAGTTGACTCCTATGGCTACACCTTC. This gives the protein CASRVDSYGYTF.

This chain links TRBV28 with TRBJ1-5, with TRBD1 matching over 7 bases. The CDR3 length is 15 residues. Germline V lookup: CDR1 MDHEN, CDR2 SYDVKM. The trim removed 5 bases at V and 4 bases at J, leaving 8 bases unmatched. The CDR3 reads CASSNKEGANQPQHF. CDR3 in DNA: TGTGCCAGCAGTAACAAGGAGGGGGCGAATCAGCCCCAGCATTTT.

The CDR3 sequence: CASSVVREDTQYF. DNA for the CDR3: TGCGCCAGCAGCGTCGTGAGGGAAGATACGCAGTATTTT. The gene calls are TRBV10-1 and TRBJ2-3; D perhaps matches TRBD2 (5 bases). CDR1 and CDR2 (germline): WNHNN, SYGVQD (reference sequence). The CDR3 contains 13 residues. V lost 6 bases to trimming and J lost 5 bases, with 12 bases between them.

The V and J genes are TRBV5-4 and TRBJ2-5; TRBD2 matches 8 bases. The ends lost 3 bases at V and 4 bases at J; junction bases unmatched: 17. Germline CDR1 and CDR2: SGHNT and YYREEE (reference sequence). CDR3 length equals 18 residues. The DNA of the CDR3 is TGTGCCAGCAGCTCCCCCGGGGGTAGCGGGGTTTCTATAGAGACCCAGTACTTC. Encoded protein: CASSSPGGSGVSIETQYF.

The rearrangement links TRBV10-3 to TRBJ2-7; the D gene is possibly TRBD2 (6 bases). This CDR3 region has 13 residues. V lost 8 bases to trimming and J lost 3 bases, with 14 bases between them. Looked up from germline, CDR1 is ENHRY and CDR2 is SYGVKD. The DNA of the CDR3 is TGTGCCATCTCCGGGACTGACATCTACGAGCAGTACTTC. Translation: CAISGTDIYEQYF.

J is TRBJ2-1 and V is TRBV5-1; 7 positions match TRBD1. V trimming: 0 bases; J trimming: 9 bases; junction bases outside the gene matches: 9. Germline CDR1 and CDR2: SGHRS and YFSETQ. The CDR3 is 15 amino acids. CDR3 protein: CASSLEDRLGGEQFF. For the CDR3, the DNA is TGCGCCAGCAGCTTGGAGGACAGGTTAGGGGGTGAGCAGTTCTTC.

Here the CDR3 reads CASRSRWSTSGRAGYEQYF. Written as DNA, the CDR3 is TGTGCCAGCCGATCTCGGTGGTCGACTAGCGGGAGGGCCGGTTACGAGCAGTACTTC. The J gene is TRBJ2-7, the V gene TRBV11-2, with 14 bases aligning to TRBD2. This CDR3 has 19 residues. V trimming: 8 bases; J trimming: 4 bases; junction bases outside the gene matches: 19. Germline values: CDR1 SGHAT, CDR2 FQNNGV.